The 29 T cell receptor beta chains in this list originate from one sample, sequenced in a study of cytomegalovirus exposure and HLA in healthy donors. The repertoire was sequenced with immunoSEQ multiplex PCR; TCRdb's copy has only in-frame clones and lacks some. In the table there are fewer than 200,000 clones, 85% of which are singletons. The sample comprised PBMCs. The receptors originated from a man between 18 and 35 years old in good health and CMV-seropositive.

This chain links TRBV7-9 with TRBJ2-7, with 9 bases identical to TRBD1. The trim removed 5 bases at V and 2 bases at J, leaving 4 bases unmatched. Germline CDR1 and CDR2: SEHNR and FQNEAQ (reference sequence). CDR3 size: 14 residues. The CDR3 sequence: CASSPRTGAYEQYF. The CDR3 DNA reads as TGTGCCAGCAGCCCCCGGACAGGGGCCTACGAGCAGTACTTC.

The chain is built from TRBV5-1 and TRBJ2-1, with TRBD2 identical over 10 bases. Losses at the gene ends were 2 bases for V and 0 bases for J; bases not matched to a gene: 5. The CDR3 covers 17 residues. Germline CDR1 SGHRS, CDR2 YFSETQ. The CDR3 region is CASSLSGRASSYNEQFF. CDR3 coding DNA: TGCGCCAGCAGCTTAAGCGGGAGGGCGAGCTCCTACAATGAGCAGTTCTTC. The complete variable domain, with remaining parts taken from reference TRBV5-1 and TRBJ2-1, reads KAGVTQTPRYLIKTRGQQVTLSCSPISGHRSVSWYQQTPGQGLQFLFEYFSETQRNKGNFPGRFSGRQFSNSRSEMNVSTLELGDSALYLCASSLSGRASSYNEQFFGPGTRLTVL.

The V gene is TRBV7-9, the J gene TRBJ2-1; possibly TRBD2 for D (7 bases). Per germline, CDR1 SEHNR and CDR2 FQNEAQ (reference sequence). Trimming pared 3 bases from V and 2 bases from J, leaving 14 bases between. This CDR3 region has 16 residues. DNA of the CDR3: TGTGCCAGCAGCTTGGAAAACGGGGGGCCCTACAATGAGCAGTTCTTC. It yields the protein CASSLENGGPYNEQFF.

V gene TRBV6-1 combines with J gene TRBJ1-2; 7 positions agree with TRBD1. This CDR3 comprises 14 residues. Germline values: CDR1 MNHNS, CDR2 SASEGT. V lost 7 bases, J lost 3 bases, and 8 bases stayed unmatched. CDR3 DNA: TGTGCCAGCACCCCCGGGACAGAATACTATGGCTACACCTTC. It specifies CASTPGTEYYGYTF.

This clone showed up just a few times. The chain uses TRBV9 and TRBJ2-2; D not resolved. CDR3 length equals 15 residues. Germline CDR1 and CDR2: SGDLS and YYNGEE. The V and J ends lost 0 bases and 1 base respectively, with 7 bases between them. In nucleotides, the CDR3 is TGTGCCAGCAGCGTAGGGCGCGGGAACACCGGGGAGCTGTTTTTT. It translates to CASSVGRGNTGELFF. Drawing the rest from reference TRBV9 and TRBJ2-2, the complete variable domain is DSGVTQTPKHLITATGQRVTLRCSPRSGDLSVYWYQQSLDQGLQFLIQYYNGEERAKGNILERFSAQQFPDLHSELNLSSLELGDSALYFCASSVGRGNTGELFFGEGSRLTVL.

This clone was detected only a few times. The chain has TRBV7-7 and TRBJ2-2; D is undetermined. Germline V gene lookup returns CDR1 SSHAT and CDR2 FNYEAQ (reference sequence). V lost 5 bases, J lost 2 bases, and 3 bases lay in between. This CDR3 spans 12 amino acids. CDR3 amino acids: CASSPNTGELFF. The CDR3 DNA follows: TGTGCCAGCAGCCCTAACACCGGGGAGCTGTTTTTT.

This clone was seen a single time. The chain recombines TRBV6-5 with TRBJ1-3, with 9 nucleotides matching TRBD1. This CDR3 comprises 15 residues. Per germline, CDR1 MNHEY and CDR2 SVGAGI. The V segment lost 5 bases and the J segment 3 bases; nucleotides outside the gene matches: 5. In DNA form, the CDR3 reads TGTGCCAGCAGTCCGGACAGGGGTTATGGAAACACCATATATTTT. It specifies CASSPDRGYGNTIYF.

The rearrangement uses TRBV28 and TRBJ1-1, with 7 bases lining up with TRBD1. The CDR3 is made up of 14 amino acids. From germline, CDR1 is MDHEN and CDR2 SYDVKM. J lost 6 bases, V lost 3 bases, and 7 bases had no gene match. CDR3 residues: CASSFGGGRAEAFF. CDR3 nucleotide sequence: TGTGCCAGCAGTTTTGGAGGGGGCAGGGCTGAAGCTTTCTTT.

This clone was seen only a few times. V is TRBV19 and J is TRBJ2-7, with D possibly matching TRBD2 (6 bases). From germline, CDR1 is LNHDA and CDR2 SQIVND (reference sequence). V was clipped by 3 bases and J by 2 bases, with 14 bases between them. The CDR3 loop spans 15 amino acids. The CDR3 DNA sequence: TGTGCCAGTAGTATTGGCTGGACTAACGCCTACGAGCAGTACTTC. Its translation: CASSIGWTNAYEQYF.

V gene TRBV18 combines with J gene TRBJ1-1; D is possibly TRBD1 (6 bases). The V and J ends lost 3 bases and 8 bases respectively, with 7 bases between them. In germline, CDR1 is KGHSH, CDR2 LQKENI. This CDR3 is built from 11 residues. CDR3 bases: TGTGCCAGCTCACCCGACAGGGAAGCTTTCTTT. Amino acids: CASSPDREAFF.

The chain recombines TRBV6-1 with TRBJ1-5; TRBD1 matches 9 bases. The CDR3 runs to 17 residues. Germline CDR1 is MNHNS and CDR2 is SASEGT. V trimming: 6 bases; J trimming: 6 bases; junction bases outside the gene matches: 15. The CDR3 is CASRELRDRVGSQPQHF. In DNA, the CDR3 is TGTGCCAGCAGGGAACTCCGGGACAGGGTTGGGAGTCAGCCCCAGCATTTT.

The chain uses TRBV28 and TRBJ2-7, with TRBD2 identical over 10 bases. The V and J ends lost 6 bases and 5 bases, in that order; junction bases with no gene match: 4. Germline lookup yields CDR1 MDHEN and CDR2 SYDVKM. The CDR3 spans 13 residues. CDR3 sequence (DNA): TGTGCCAGCAGGTTCCTAGCGGGAGACGAGCAGTACTTC. Residues: CASRFLAGDEQYF.

The V gene is TRBV5-5, the J gene TRBJ2-7; no reliable D call. CDR1 is SGHKS, CDR2 YYEKEE, per germline (reference sequence). The CDR3 loop spans 10 amino acids. The V gene lost 5 bases and the J gene lost 5 bases, with 5 bases spanning the gap. The CDR3 loop reads CASSLHEQYF. The CDR3 DNA sequence: TGTGCCAGCAGTCTCCACGAGCAGTACTTC.

With respect to this clone: Other DNA sequences within the sample encode an identical CDR3. The CDR3 bases are TGTGCCAGCAGTTTACGGGGGTCCTATGGCTACACCTTC. It is translated as CASSLRGSYGYTF. The gene calls are TRBV27 and TRBJ1-2; D is possibly TRBD1 (5 bases). Germline CDR1 is MNHEY and CDR2 is SMNVEV (reference sequence). V lost 2 bases and J lost 4, with 8 bases in between. The CDR3 sequence is 13 residues long.

This rearrangement joins TRBV7-9 to TRBJ2-7; D is uncertain. The CDR3 consists of 14 residues. The germline V and J ends were trimmed by 3 bases and 0 bases, with 9 bases remaining between them. Germline CDR1 is SEHNR and CDR2 is FQNEAQ (reference sequence). CDR3 region: CASSFQVDSYEQYF. The CDR3 nucleotides are TGTGCCAGCAGCTTCCAGGTAGACTCCTACGAGCAGTACTTC.

The rearrangement joins TRBV7-9 to TRBJ2-1, with 11 bases fitting TRBD2. The CDR3 is 16 residues long. CDR1 and CDR2 from the germline V gene are SEHNR and FQNEAQ (reference sequence). Losses at the gene ends were 4 bases for V and 4 bases for J; bases not matched to a gene: 6. In DNA form, the CDR3 reads TGTGCCAGCAGCTGGGGGGGACTAGCGGAATACAATGAGCAGTTCTTC. Its protein product is CASSWGGLAEYNEQFF.

V and J are TRBV5-5 and TRBJ2-2, with 16 bases fitting TRBD2. Germline CDR1 and CDR2: SGHKS and YYEKEE (reference sequence). V shed 3 bases, J shed 4 bases, and the junction held 6 bases outside the gene matches. This CDR3 region has 18 residues. The DNA of the CDR3 is TGTGCCAGCAGCTCGGGACTAGCGGGGGGGCCTGGCACCGGGGAGCTGTTTTTT. Its protein is CASSSGLAGGPGTGELFF.

The CDR3 nucleotides read TGTGCCAGCAGCCAGGGACTAGAAATCTACAATGAGCAGTTCTTC. The encoded protein is CASSQGLEIYNEQFF. The chain is built from TRBV5-8 and TRBJ2-1, with 8 bases aligning to TRBD2. The CDR3 covers 15 residues. Germline CDR1 reads SGHTS; CDR2 reads YDEGEE. Germline trimming cut 4 bases from V and 3 bases from J; bases unmatched to any gene: 6.

V usage is TRBV6-1 and J usage is TRBJ2-7; D unclear. Germline V gene sequence: CDR1 MNHNS, CDR2 SASEGT. The CDR3 runs 13 residues. The V end lost 4 bases, the J end lost 3 bases, and 10 bases lay between the germline ends. The CDR3 sequence is CASSVRLGYEQYF. For the CDR3, the DNA is TGTGCCAGCAGTGTCCGACTGGGCTACGAGCAGTACTTC.

V and J are TRBV5-1 and TRBJ2-4; a possible D gene is TRBD2 (5 bases). The CDR3 covers 14 residues. Germline CDR1 reads SGHRS; CDR2 reads YFSETQ. V was pared by 9 bases and J by 2 bases, with 15 bases between. Here the CDR3 reads CATSPGTTKNIQYF. The CDR3 bases are TGCGCCACCTCTCCGGGAACCACCAAAAACATTCAGTACTTC.

The CDR3 DNA is TGCGCCAGCAGCTTGAGCGGGACAGGGAATTCACCCCTCCACTTT. Its protein is CASSLSGTGNSPLHF. The chain couples TRBV5-1 to TRBJ1-6; 9 bases map to TRBD1. J was trimmed by 7 bases and V by 1 base; bases with no gene match: 3. The CDR3 is 15 residues long. In germline, CDR1 is SGHRS, CDR2 YFSETQ.

This chain connects TRBV7-6 to TRBJ2-1; 13 bases line up with TRBD2. In germline, CDR1 is SGHVS, CDR2 FNYEAQ. V was clipped by 6 bases and J by 0 bases; unmatched bases: 2. This CDR3 has 16 amino acids. CDR3 amino acids: CASSWTSGSSYNEQFF. CDR3 nucleotides: TGTGCCAGCAGTTGGACTAGCGGGAGCTCCTACAATGAGCAGTTCTTC. The full variable domain, its missing parts supplied by reference TRBV7-6 and TRBJ2-1, is GAGVSQSPRYKVTKRGQDVALRCDPISGHVSLYWYRQALGQGPEFLTYFNYEAQQDKSGLPNDRFSAERPEGSISTLTIQRTEQRDSAMYRCASSWTSGSSYNEQFFGPGTRLTVL.

The V call is TRBV4-1, the J call TRBJ2-6; a possible D gene is TRBD2 (6 bases). CDR3 size: 17 residues. The germline CDR1 and CDR2 sequences are MGHRA and YSYEKL. V lost 1 base, J lost 0 bases, and 10 bases lay in between. The CDR3 loop is CASSQARGNSGANVLTF. In nucleotides, the CDR3 is TGCGCCAGCAGCCAAGCTCGGGGGAACTCTGGGGCCAACGTCCTGACTTTC.

The rearrangement links TRBV28 to TRBJ1-1; 7 nucleotides match TRBD1. V trimming: 2 bases; J trimming: 6 bases; junction bases outside the gene matches: 6. The CDR3 is 14 amino acids. Germline V gene sequence: CDR1 MDHEN, CDR2 SYDVKM. The CDR3: CASSLGGTASEAFF. CDR3 sequence (DNA): TGTGCCAGCAGTTTAGGGGGGACAGCCTCTGAAGCTTTCTTT.

This clone was seen just once. The V and J genes are TRBV5-1 and TRBJ2-3; TRBD2 agrees at 7 bases. This CDR3 is 16 amino acids long. Per germline, CDR1 SGHRS and CDR2 YFSETQ. The ends lost 4 bases at V and 5 bases at J; junction bases unmatched: 13. The CDR3 protein is CASSRGEAGLRDTQYF. CDR3 nucleotide sequence: TGCGCCAGCAGCCGGGGGGAAGCGGGGCTTCGAGATACGCAGTATTTT.

This clone was picked up a small number of times. The V gene is TRBV20-1, the J gene TRBJ1-2; no clear D. Per germline, CDR1 DFQATT and CDR2 SNEGSKA (reference sequence). V was shortened by 3 bases and J by 4 bases, with 6 bases between the two germline ends. CDR3 length equals 11 residues. The CDR3 spells CSASRPYGYTF. The CDR3 bases are TGCAGTGCTAGCAGGCCCTATGGCTACACCTTC.

This sequence joins TRBV6-1 and TRBJ1-5; TRBD1 might be the D (6 bases). V was clipped by 2 bases and J by 5 bases, with 13 bases between them. CDR1 MNHNS and CDR2 SASEGT come from the germline V gene. CDR3 length equals 15 residues. The CDR3, as DNA: TGTGCCAGCAGTGAACAGGGGTTAACTCATCAGCCCCAGCATTTT. It codes for CASSEQGLTHQPQHF.

The genes are TRBV28 and TRBJ1-2, with 8 bases aligning to TRBD1. The trim removed 4 bases at V and 3 bases at J, leaving 4 bases unmatched. The CDR3 has 14 residues. Germline CDR1 MDHEN, CDR2 SYDVKM. The CDR3 coding sequence is TGTGCCAGCAGTTCGTGGACAGGGTACTATGGCTACACCTTC. This translates into CASSSWTGYYGYTF.

The chain combines TRBV4-1 with TRBJ1-4; 9 bases match TRBD1. This CDR3 spans 20 amino acids. Germline assignment: CDR1 MGHRA and CDR2 YSYEKL. With 0 bases clipped from V and 3 bases from J, the junction kept 14 bases outside the gene matches. CDR3 coding DNA: TGCGCCAGCAGCCAAGACCTCGGACAGGGGACGACGGGAGCTAATGAAAAACTGTTTTTT. Its translation: CASSQDLGQGTTGANEKLFF.